This is a list of T cell receptor beta chains from one sample in a study of T cells in Graves' hyperthyroidism and ophthalmopathy. TCRdb analysed the multiplex PCR reads with MiXCR anew, one entry per CDR3 protein. Of around 620,000 distinct CDR3 sequences in the sample, about 17% were seen once. The sequencing sample was made of blood. The origin of the receptors is a woman in her twenties or thirties with Graves' hyperthyroidism. CDR3s include the opening cysteine and the closing phenylalanine or tryptophan. The D gene is left open where the match is weak. Clone size appears in some rows only: once, few, many, or a class for an expanded clone.

>TRBV28|NA|few|TRBJ2-7|12
TGTGCCAGCAGACATCTAGTCGGCGAGCAGTACTTC
CASRHLVGEQYF
>TRBV20-1|NA|few|TRBJ1-2|13
TGCAGTGCCAACCCTCCCCCGCGGGAAGGCTACACCTTC
CSANPPPREGYTF
>TRBV7-9|NA|NA|TRBJ1-4|13
TGTGCCAGCAGCGACGGGGTTAATGAAAAACTGTTTTTT
CASSDGVNEKLFF
>TRBV30|NA|many|TRBJ1-1|14
TGTGCCTGGAGTGTACGAAGGACGAACACTGAAGCTTTCTTT
CAWSVRRTNTEAFF
>TRBV7-2|TRBD1|many|TRBJ1-2|14
TGTGCCAGCAGCTCCACAGGGGGCAGCTATGGCTACACCTTC
CASSSTGGSYGYTF
>TRBV20-1|NA|many|TRBJ2-3|15
TGCAGTGCTAGAGTAAACGGCGGAGGCACAGATACGCAGTATTTT
CSARVNGGGTDTQYF
>TRBV7-2|NA|many|TRBJ2-4|15
TGTGCCAGCAGCTTAGGGTCGGCCAGGGAGTACATTCAGTACTTC
CASSLGSAREYIQYF
>TRBV7-9|NA|many|TRBJ1-1|12
TGTGCCAGCAGCTTTGGGGGGGTTGAAGCTTTCTTT
CASSFGGVEAFF
>TRBV3-1|NA|many|TRBJ1-5|13
TGTGCCAGCAGCCTACGACTCAATCAGCCCCAGCATTTT
CASSLRLNQPQHF
>TRBV11-2|NA|many|TRBJ2-4|14
TGTGCCAGCAGCTTACAGGGAGAGGGGAACATTCAGTACTTC
CASSLQGEGNIQYF
>TRBV28|NA|few|TRBJ1-5|15
TGTGCCAGCAGTTTTGAGGGGAGCCGCAGTCAGCCCCAGCATTTT
CASSFEGSRSQPQHF
>TRBV20-1|TRBD2|NA|TRBJ2-1|16
TGCAGTGCTAGAGAGAGCGGGAGGGCAACAATGAATGAGCAGTTCTTC
CSARESGRATMNEQFF
>TRBV13|NA|many|TRBJ2-5|15
TGTGCCAGCAGCTTAGGAGGGTTGGCGGAAGAGACCCAGTACTTC
CASSLGGLAEETQYF
>TRBV6-1|TRBD1|many|TRBJ2-7|17
TGTGCCAGCAGTGAAGAAATAACAGGGGGCATGAGATACGAGCAGTACTTC
CASSEEITGGMRYEQYF
>TRBV27|NA|NA|TRBJ2-5|14
TGTGCCAGCTCGGGCGAGGGGCCCCAAGAGACCCAGTACTTC
CASSGEGPQETQYF
>TRBV29-1|TRBD2|NA|TRBJ2-7|14
TGCAGCGTGGCCGGGACTAGCGGGAGTAACGAGCAGTACTTC
CSVAGTSGSNEQYF
>TRBV12-3/TRBV12-4|TRBD1|few|TRBJ1-2|14
TGTGCCAGCAGCCGCGGGACAGGGGGTTATGGCTACACCTTC
CASSRGTGGYGYTF
>TRBV6-1|NA|few|TRBJ1-6|14
TGTGCCAGCGCATTGAGCTCCTATAATTCACCCCTCCACTTT
CASALSSYNSPLHF
>TRBV2|NA|many|TRBJ1-1|11
TGTGCCAGCAGTGAACGGGGGGCGGCTTTCTTT
CASSERGAAFF
>TRBV10-2|NA|NA|TRBJ1-5|14
TGCGCCAGCAGTGATGACAGGAGGGATCAGCCCCAGCATTTT
CASSDDRRDQPQHF
>TRBV7-9|NA|NA|TRBJ2-1|20
TGTGCCAGCAGCTTAACCAAATCCCCCTCTAGGGCGGGATTTTACAATGAGCAGTTCTTC
CASSLTKSPSRAGFYNEQFF
>TRBV19|NA|many|TRBJ1-1|15
TGTGCCAGTAGTATAGGAACAGCGGGGAACACTGAAGCTTTCTTT
CASSIGTAGNTEAFF
>TRBV20-1|TRBD1|few|TRBJ2-3|16
TGCAGTGCTAGAGATGGGTATACAGGGGAGCAAGATACGCAGTATTTT
CSARDGYTGEQDTQYF
>TRBV5-1|NA|many|TRBJ1-2|14
TGCGCCAGCAGCTTGGACAGGGAATTATATGGCTACACCTTC
CASSLDRELYGYTF
>TRBV3-1|NA|NA|TRBJ2-7|11
TGTGCCAGGAGCCAGTCAGGAGAGCAGTACTTC
CARSQSGEQYF
>TRBV7-6|NA|NA|TRBJ1-6|14
TGTGCCAGCAGCTTAGGCAGGGAAACGACACCCCTCCACTTT
CASSLGRETTPLHF
>TRBV6-2/TRBV6-3|NA|NA|TRBJ2-5|12
TGTGCCAGCACAGAGAACCAAGAGACCCAGTACTTC
CASTENQETQYF
>TRBV27|NA|few|TRBJ2-7|14
TGTGCCAGCAGTTTGGCTCCGAACTTCTACGAGCAGTACTTC
CASSLAPNFYEQYF
>TRBV11-2|TRBD2|many|TRBJ2-3|15
TGTGCCAGCAGCTTAGATGGGACTAGATCGGATACGCAGTATTTT
CASSLDGTRSDTQYF
>TRBV20-1|TRBD1|many|TRBJ1-1|14
TGCAGTGTCAGTAGTGGACAGGGGGCCTCTGAAGCTTTCTTT
CSVSSGQGASEAFF
>TRBV19|NA|few|TRBJ1-5|15
TGTGCCAGTAAGGACCCAGGGCTGTACAATCAGCCCCAGCATTTT
CASKDPGLYNQPQHF
>TRBV12-3/TRBV12-4|NA|many|TRBJ1-1|11
TGTGCCAGCAGTATAGACACTGAAGCTTTCTTT
CASSIDTEAFF
>TRBV19|NA|NA|TRBJ2-2|14
TGTGCCAGCACCCTCGGGCCAAACACCGGGGAGCTGTTTTTT
CASTLGPNTGELFF
>TRBV5-6|TRBD1|few|TRBJ2-7|15
TGTGCCAGCAGCTTGACCGGACAGGCCTCCTACGAGCAGTACTTC
CASSLTGQASYEQYF
>TRBV10-3|TRBD2|once|TRBJ2-5|16
TGTGCCATCAGGGGGACTAGCGGAGTCAACCAAGAGACCCAGTACTTC
CAIRGTSGVNQETQYF